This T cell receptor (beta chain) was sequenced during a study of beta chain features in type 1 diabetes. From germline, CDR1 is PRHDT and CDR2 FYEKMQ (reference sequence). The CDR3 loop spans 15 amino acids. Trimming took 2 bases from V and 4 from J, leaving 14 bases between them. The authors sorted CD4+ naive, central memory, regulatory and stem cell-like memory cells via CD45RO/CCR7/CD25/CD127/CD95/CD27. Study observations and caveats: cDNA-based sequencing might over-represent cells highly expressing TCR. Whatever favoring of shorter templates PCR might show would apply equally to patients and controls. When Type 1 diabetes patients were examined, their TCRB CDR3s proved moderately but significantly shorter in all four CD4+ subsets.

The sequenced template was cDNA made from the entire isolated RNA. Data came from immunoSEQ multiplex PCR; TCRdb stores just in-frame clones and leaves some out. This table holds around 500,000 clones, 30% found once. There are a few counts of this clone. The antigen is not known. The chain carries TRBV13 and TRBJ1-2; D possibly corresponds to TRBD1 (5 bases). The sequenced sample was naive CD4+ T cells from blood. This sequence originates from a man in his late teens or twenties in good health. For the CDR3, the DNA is TGTGCCAGCAGCTTAACAGGCGCCGGGCCCTATGGCTACACCTTC. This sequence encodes CASSLTGAGPYGYTF.